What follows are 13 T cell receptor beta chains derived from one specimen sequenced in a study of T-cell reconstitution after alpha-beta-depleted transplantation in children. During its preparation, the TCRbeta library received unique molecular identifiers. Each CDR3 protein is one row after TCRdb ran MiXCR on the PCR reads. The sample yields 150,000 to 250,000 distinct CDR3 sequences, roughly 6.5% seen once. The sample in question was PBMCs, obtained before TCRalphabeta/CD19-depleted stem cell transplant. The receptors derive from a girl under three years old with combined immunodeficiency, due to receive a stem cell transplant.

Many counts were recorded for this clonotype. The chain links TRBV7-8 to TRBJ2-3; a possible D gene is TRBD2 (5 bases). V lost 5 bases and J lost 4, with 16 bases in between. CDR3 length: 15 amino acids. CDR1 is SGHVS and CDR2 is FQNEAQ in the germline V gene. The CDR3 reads CASSPPMRVPDTQYF. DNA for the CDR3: TGTGCCAGCAGCCCCCCCATGCGGGTTCCAGATACGCAGTATTTT.

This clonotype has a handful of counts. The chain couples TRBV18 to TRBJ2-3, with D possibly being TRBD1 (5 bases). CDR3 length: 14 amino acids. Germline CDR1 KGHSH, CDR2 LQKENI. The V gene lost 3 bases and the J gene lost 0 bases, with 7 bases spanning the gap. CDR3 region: CASSPTASTDTQYF. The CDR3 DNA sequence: TGTGCCAGCTCACCGACAGCGAGCACAGATACGCAGTATTTT. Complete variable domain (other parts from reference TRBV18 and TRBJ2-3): NAGVMQNPRHLVRRRGQEARLRCSPMKGHSHVYWYRQLPEEGLKFMVYLQKENIIDESGMPKERFSAEFPKEGPSILRIQQVVRGDSAAYFCASSPTASTDTQYFGPGTRLTVL.

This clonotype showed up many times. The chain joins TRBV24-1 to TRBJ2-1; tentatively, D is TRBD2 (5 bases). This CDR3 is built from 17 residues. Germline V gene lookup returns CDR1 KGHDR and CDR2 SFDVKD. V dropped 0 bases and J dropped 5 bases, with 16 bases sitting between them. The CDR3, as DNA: TGTGCCACCAGTGATTTGCGTAGCCTAGCTCCCGACAATGAGCAGTTCTTC. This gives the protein CATSDLRSLAPDNEQFF.

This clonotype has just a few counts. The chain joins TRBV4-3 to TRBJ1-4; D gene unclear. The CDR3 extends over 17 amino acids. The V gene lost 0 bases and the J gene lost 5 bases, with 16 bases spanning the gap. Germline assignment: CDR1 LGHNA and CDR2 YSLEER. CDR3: CASSQDSQFPPNEKLFF. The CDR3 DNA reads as TGCGCCAGCAGCCAAGACTCTCAATTTCCCCCAAATGAAAAACTGTTTTTT.

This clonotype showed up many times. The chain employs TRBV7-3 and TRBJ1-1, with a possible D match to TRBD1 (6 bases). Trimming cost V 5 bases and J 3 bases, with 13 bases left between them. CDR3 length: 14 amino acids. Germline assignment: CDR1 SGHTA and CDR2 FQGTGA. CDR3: CASSPQGGYTEAFF. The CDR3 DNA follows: TGTGCCAGCAGCCCACAGGGTGGGTACACTGAAGCTTTCTTT.

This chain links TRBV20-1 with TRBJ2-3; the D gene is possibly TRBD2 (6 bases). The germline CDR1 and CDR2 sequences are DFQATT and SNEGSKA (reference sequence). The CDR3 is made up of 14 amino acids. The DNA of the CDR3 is TGCAGCTTCTTCGGGGGATACGGCACAGATACGCAGTATTTT. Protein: CSFFGGYGTDTQYF.

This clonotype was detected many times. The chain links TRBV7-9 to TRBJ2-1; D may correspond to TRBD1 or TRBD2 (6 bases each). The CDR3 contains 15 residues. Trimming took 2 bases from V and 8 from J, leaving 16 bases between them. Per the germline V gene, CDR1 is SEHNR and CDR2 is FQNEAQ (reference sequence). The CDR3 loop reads CASSLLRGGRDEQFF. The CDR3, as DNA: TGTGCCAGCAGCTTACTACGAGGGGGGCGGGATGAGCAGTTCTTC. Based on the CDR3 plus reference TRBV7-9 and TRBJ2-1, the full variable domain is DTGVSQNPRHKITKRGQNVTFRCDPISEHNRLYWYRQTLGQGPEFLTYFQNEAQLEKSRLLSDRFSAERPKGSFSTLEIQRTEQGDSAMYLCASSLLRGGRDEQFFGPGTRLTVL.

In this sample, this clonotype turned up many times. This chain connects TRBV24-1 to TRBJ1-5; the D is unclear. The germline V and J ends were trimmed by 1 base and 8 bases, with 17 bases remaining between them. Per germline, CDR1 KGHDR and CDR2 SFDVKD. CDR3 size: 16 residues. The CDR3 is CATSDFGGLMREPQHF. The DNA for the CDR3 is TGTGCCACCAGTGATTTCGGCGGACTGATGAGGGAGCCCCAGCATTTT.

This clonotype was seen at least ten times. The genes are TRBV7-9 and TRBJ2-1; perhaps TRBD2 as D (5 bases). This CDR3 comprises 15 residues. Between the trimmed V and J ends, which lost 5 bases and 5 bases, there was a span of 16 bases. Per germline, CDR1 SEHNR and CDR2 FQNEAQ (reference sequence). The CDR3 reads CASSNGPTGNNEQFF. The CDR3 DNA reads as TGTGCCAGCAGCAACGGCCCGACGGGAAACAATGAGCAGTTCTTC.

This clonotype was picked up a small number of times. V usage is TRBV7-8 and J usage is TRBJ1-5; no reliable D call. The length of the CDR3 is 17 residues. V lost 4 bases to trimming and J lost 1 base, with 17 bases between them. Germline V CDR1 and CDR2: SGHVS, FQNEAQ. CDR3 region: CASSSPGVVWSNQPQHF. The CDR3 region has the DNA TGTGCCAGCAGCTCGCCCGGAGTTGTGTGGAGCAATCAGCCCCAGCATTTT.

This CDR3 is CASSMSPHLGSMNTEAFF. In DNA form, the CDR3 reads TGTGCCAGCAGTATGTCGCCCCACCTGGGGTCGATGAACACTGAAGCTTTCTTT. The chain has TRBV6-1 and TRBJ1-1; D not certain. Germline V lookup: CDR1 MNHNS, CDR2 SASEGT. V was pared by 5 bases and J by 0 bases, with 22 bases between. The CDR3 runs to 18 residues.

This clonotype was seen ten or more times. Here the CDR3 DNA reads TGTGCCAGCAGCTTAAGGGTGGGTAGCCGGAAAGAGCAGTTCTTC. Translating gives CASSLRVGSRKEQFF. The chain uses TRBV7-3 and TRBJ2-1; D is uncertain. Germline CDR1 SGHTA, CDR2 FQGTGA. CDR3 length equals 15 residues. The V end was cut by 1 base, the J end by 10 bases, with 17 bases between.

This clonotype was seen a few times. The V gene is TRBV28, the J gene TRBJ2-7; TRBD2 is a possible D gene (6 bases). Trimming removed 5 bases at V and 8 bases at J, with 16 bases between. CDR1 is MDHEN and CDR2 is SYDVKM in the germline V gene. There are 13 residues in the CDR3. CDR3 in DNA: TGTGCCAGCAGTCGGGCGGGACCGGCTCAGCAGTACTTC. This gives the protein CASSRAGPAQQYF.